The 13 T cell receptor beta chains below were found in one sample sequenced in a study of cytomegalovirus exposure and HLA in healthy donors. PCR involved 60 Vbeta and 13 Jbeta primers. The table came from immunoSEQ multiplex PCR; TCRdb's copy has only in-frame clones and leaves some out. The top ten clones hold about 2.1% of a sample with about 100,000 clones, roughly 74% of them seen once. Sequencing was done on a sample of PBMCs. The source is a woman aged 40 to 50 in good health and CMV-seronegative.

The chain couples TRBV7-9 to TRBJ2-7; 7 positions agree with TRBD2. CDR1 and CDR2 from the germline V gene are SEHNR and FQNEAQ (reference sequence). V was pared by 6 bases and J by 2 bases, with 10 bases of the junction left unmatched. This CDR3 is built from 15 residues. The CDR3 protein is CASSPKGGGTYEQYF. The CDR3 nucleotides are TGTGCCAGCAGTCCAAAGGGCGGGGGTACCTACGAGCAGTACTTC.

The rearrangement links TRBV5-1 to TRBJ2-2, with TRBD2 as a possible D gene (6 bases). Germline values: CDR1 SGHRS, CDR2 YFSETQ. V gave up 1 base and J gave up 4 bases, with 17 bases separating them. The CDR3 totals 17 residues. CDR3 DNA sequence: TGCGCCAGCAGCTTGAGCCTATCTGGGGGGAGCACCGGGGAGCTGTTTTTT. It specifies CASSLSLSGGSTGELFF.

The V gene is TRBV28, the J gene TRBJ1-5; a possible D gene is TRBD1 (5 bases). Between the trimmed V and J ends, which lost 2 bases and 6 bases, there was a span of 11 bases. Germline CDR1 reads MDHEN; CDR2 reads SYDVKM. The CDR3 spans 14 residues. The CDR3 sequence is CASSLGGKGQPQHF. CDR3 sequence (DNA): TGTGCCAGCAGTTTAGGGGGGAAGGGTCAGCCCCAGCATTTT.

The chain employs TRBV10-3 and TRBJ1-2; the D is unclear. Trimming pared 3 bases from V and 13 bases from J, leaving 15 bases between. The CDR3 spans 12 residues. From germline, CDR1 is ENHRY and CDR2 SYGVKD. DNA for the CDR3: TGTGCCATCAGTGACACACTCAGGTTAGGCACCTTC. This codes for CAISDTLRLGTF.

V is TRBV28 and J is TRBJ1-4; 7 positions agree with TRBD1. The CDR3 consists of 12 residues. From germline, CDR1 is MDHEN and CDR2 SYDVKM. Unmatched junction bases numbered 6, after V lost 9 bases and J lost 8 bases. The CDR3 region is CASRQGGEKLFF. CDR3 in DNA: TGTGCCAGTCGACAGGGTGGGGAAAAACTGTTTTTT.

J is TRBJ2-5 and V is TRBV7-9, with TRBD2 as a possible D gene (5 bases). The CDR3 is 15 residues long. The germline CDR1 and CDR2 sequences are SEHNR and FQNEAQ (reference sequence). V was shortened by 5 bases and J by 1 base, with 14 bases between the two germline ends. CDR3 protein: CASSRSGGGQETQYF. CDR3 DNA sequence: TGTGCCAGCAGCCGATCAGGCGGAGGCCAAGAGACCCAGTACTTC.

This clone appeared a few times. The chain joins TRBV19 to TRBJ2-7; TRBD2 might be the D (5 bases). Germline CDR1 LNHDA, CDR2 SQIVND (reference sequence). Between the trimmed V and J ends, which lost 1 base and 0 bases, there was a span of 10 bases. This CDR3 is 15 amino acids long. In nucleotides, the CDR3 is TGTGCCAGTAGTATAGTACCCGGAGGCTCCTACGAGCAGTACTTC. This encodes CASSIVPGGSYEQYF.

J is TRBJ1-5 and V is TRBV7-2; D might be TRBD1 (5 bases). CDR3 length: 14 amino acids. The V end was cut by 5 bases, the J end by 3 bases, with 11 bases between. CDR1 is SGHTA and CDR2 is FQGNSA in the germline V gene. The CDR3 spells CASSRDRLNQPQHF. CDR3 DNA: TGTGCCAGCAGCCGCGACAGACTCAATCAGCCCCAGCATTTT.

The chain's CDR3 is CASSEQGSGANVLTF. The CDR3 coding sequence is TGTGCCAGCAGCGAACAGGGCTCTGGGGCCAACGTCCTGACTTTC. The chain combines TRBV6-5 with TRBJ2-6; D perhaps matches TRBD1 (6 bases). The V gene's germline CDR1 is MNHEY and CDR2 SVGAGI. This CDR3 contains 15 residues. The V end lost 6 bases, the J end lost 0 bases, and 9 bases lay between the germline ends.

The gene calls are TRBV4-3 and TRBJ2-5; TRBD2 matches at 9 bases. V dropped 0 bases and J dropped 1; count of bases not matched to a gene: 0. The germline gives CDR1 LGHNA, CDR2 YSLEER. There are 15 residues in the CDR3. For the CDR3, the DNA is TGCGCCAGCAGCCAAGAGCGGGGGGGCCAAGAGACCCAGTACTTC. Protein sequence: CASSQERGGQETQYF.

The V gene is TRBV10-1, the J gene TRBJ1-2, with 7 positions matching TRBD1. V trimming: 0 bases; J trimming: 6 bases; junction bases outside the gene matches: 13. This CDR3 contains 17 residues. Germline CDR1 is WNHNN and CDR2 is SYGVQD (reference sequence). Here the CDR3 reads CASSESLGRGDMHGYTF. The CDR3 region has the DNA TGCGCCAGCAGTGAGTCTTTGGGCAGGGGGGATATGCATGGCTACACCTTC.

The chain uses TRBV13 and TRBJ2-3; 11 positions match TRBD2. The CDR3 is made up of 18 amino acids. CDR1 PRHDT and CDR2 FYEKMQ come from the germline V gene (reference sequence). Unmatched junction bases numbered 10, after V lost 5 bases and J lost 0 bases. The CDR3 loop is CASSPTSGTAFSTDTQYF. The DNA for the CDR3 is TGTGCCAGCAGCCCGACTAGCGGGACCGCCTTCAGCACAGATACGCAGTATTTT.

The sample holds a few counts of this clone. The chain employs TRBV4-1 and TRBJ2-5; no reliable D call. The CDR3 spans 12 residues. CDR1 MGHRA and CDR2 YSYEKL come from the germline V gene. V lost 4 bases, J lost 9 bases, and 12 bases lay in between. As DNA, the CDR3 is TGCGCCAGCAGCCCCAACGGCGCGGCCCAGTACTTC. The encoded protein is CASSPNGAAQYF.